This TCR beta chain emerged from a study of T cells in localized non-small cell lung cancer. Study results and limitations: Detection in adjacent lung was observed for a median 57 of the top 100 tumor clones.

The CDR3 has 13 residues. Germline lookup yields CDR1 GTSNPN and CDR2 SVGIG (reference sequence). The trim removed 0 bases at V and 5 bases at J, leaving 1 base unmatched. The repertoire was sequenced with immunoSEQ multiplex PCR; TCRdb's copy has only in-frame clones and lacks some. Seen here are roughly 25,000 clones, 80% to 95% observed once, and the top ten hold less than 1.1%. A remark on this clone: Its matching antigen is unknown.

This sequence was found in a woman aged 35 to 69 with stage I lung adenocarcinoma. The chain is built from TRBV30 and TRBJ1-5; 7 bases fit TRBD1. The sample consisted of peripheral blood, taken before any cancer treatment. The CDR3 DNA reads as TGTGCCTGGAGTGTACAGGGGCATCAGCCCCAGCATTTT. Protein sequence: CAWSVQGHQPQHF.